This T cell receptor beta chain is from a study of T cells in localized non-small cell lung cancer. Broader study findings: Higher blood T cell density went with longer overall survival. In adjacent lung, a median roughly 57 of the top 100 tumor clones were found.

Concerning this clone itself: What it recognizes is unknown.

Trimming pared 2 bases from V and 1 base from J, leaving 10 bases between. The germline gives CDR1 SGHDT, CDR2 YYEEEE. This CDR3 has 15 amino acids. Assay used: immunoSEQ multiplex PCR; TCRdb lists only in-frame clones, some missing. Of about 28,000 clones listed, about 90% were seen once; the top ten hold 0.85% to 1.4%. This sequence originates from a woman aged 35 to 75 with stage I lung adenocarcinoma. The material was peripheral blood, obtained before any cancer treatment. The chain combines TRBV5-6 with TRBJ2-1; D not resolved. This chain's CDR3 is CASSFQDGSYNEQFF. Written as DNA, the CDR3 is TGTGCCAGCAGCTTCCAGGACGGGTCCTACAATGAGCAGTTCTTC.